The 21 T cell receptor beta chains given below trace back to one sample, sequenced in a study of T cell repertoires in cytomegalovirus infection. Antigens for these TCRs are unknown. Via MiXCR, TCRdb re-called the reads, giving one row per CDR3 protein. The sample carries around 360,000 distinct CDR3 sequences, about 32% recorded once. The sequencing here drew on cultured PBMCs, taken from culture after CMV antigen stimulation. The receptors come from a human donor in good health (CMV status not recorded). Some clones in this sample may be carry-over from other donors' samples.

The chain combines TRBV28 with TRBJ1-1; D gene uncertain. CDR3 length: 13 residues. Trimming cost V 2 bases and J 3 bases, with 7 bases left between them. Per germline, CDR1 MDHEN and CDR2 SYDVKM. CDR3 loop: CASSLRVDTEAFF. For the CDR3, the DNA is TGTGCCAGCAGTTTAAGGGTGGACACTGAAGCTTTCTTT.

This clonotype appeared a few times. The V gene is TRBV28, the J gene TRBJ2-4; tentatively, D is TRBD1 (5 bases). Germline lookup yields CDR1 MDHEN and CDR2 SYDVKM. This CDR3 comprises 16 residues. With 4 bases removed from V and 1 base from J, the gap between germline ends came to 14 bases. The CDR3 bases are TGTGCCAGCAGTTCCTACAGGTCTCGGGCCAAAAACATTCAGTACTTC. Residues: CASSSYRSRAKNIQYF. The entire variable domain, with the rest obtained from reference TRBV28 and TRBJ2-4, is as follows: DVKVTQSSRYLVKRTGEKVFLECVQDMDHENMFWYRQDPGLGLRLIYFSYDVKMKEKGDIPEGYSVSREKKERFSLILESASTNQTSMYLCASSSYRSRAKNIQYFGAGTRLSVL.

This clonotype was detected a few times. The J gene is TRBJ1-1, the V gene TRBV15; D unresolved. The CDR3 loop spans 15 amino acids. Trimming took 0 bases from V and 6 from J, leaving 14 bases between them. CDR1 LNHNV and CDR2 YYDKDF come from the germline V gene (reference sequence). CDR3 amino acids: CATSRDIGRLSEAFF. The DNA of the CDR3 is TGTGCCACCAGCAGAGATATTGGCAGGCTTTCTGAAGCTTTCTTT.

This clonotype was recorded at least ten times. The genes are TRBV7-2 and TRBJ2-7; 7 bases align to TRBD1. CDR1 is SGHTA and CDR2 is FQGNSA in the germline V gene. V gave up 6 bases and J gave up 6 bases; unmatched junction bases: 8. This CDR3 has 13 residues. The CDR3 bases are TGTGCCAGCAGTTTGACAGGGACGGGCGAGCAGTACGTC. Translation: CASSLTGTGEQYV.

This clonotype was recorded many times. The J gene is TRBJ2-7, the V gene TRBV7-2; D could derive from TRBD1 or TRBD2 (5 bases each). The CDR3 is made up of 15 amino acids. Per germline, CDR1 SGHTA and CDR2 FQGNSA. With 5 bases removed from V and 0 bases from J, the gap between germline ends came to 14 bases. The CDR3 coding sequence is TGTGCCAGCAGCAAGACAGCGGAGAGCTCCTACGAGCAGTACTTC. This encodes CASSKTAESSYEQYF.

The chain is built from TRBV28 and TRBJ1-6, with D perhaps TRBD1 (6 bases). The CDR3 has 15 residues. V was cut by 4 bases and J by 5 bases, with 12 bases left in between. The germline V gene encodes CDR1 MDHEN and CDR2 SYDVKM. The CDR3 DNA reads TGTGCCAGCAGTTCCCCGGGGGCCCATAATTCACCCCTCCACTTT. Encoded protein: CASSSPGAHNSPLHF.

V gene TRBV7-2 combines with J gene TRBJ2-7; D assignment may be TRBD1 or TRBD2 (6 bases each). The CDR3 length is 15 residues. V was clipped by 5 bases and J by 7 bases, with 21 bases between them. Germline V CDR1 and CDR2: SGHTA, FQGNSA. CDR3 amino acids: CASSRGPDSRGEQYV. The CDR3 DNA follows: TGTGCCAGCAGCCGGGGGCCGGACTCCCGGGGAGAGCAGTACGTC.

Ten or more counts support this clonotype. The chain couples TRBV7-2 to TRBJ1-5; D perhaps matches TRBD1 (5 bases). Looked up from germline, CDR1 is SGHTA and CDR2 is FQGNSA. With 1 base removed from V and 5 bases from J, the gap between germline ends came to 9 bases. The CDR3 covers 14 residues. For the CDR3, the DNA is TGTGCCAGCAGCTTAGACCAGGGCTATCAGCCCCAGCATTTT. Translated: CASSLDQGYQPQHF.

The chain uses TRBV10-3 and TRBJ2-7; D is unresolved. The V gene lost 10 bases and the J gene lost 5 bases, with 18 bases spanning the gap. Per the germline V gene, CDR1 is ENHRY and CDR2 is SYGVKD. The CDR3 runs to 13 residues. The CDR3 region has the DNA TGTGCCACCACCGGAGTGCCAGTCGACGAGCAGTACTTC. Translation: CATTGVPVDEQYF.

The CDR3 loop reads CASSRLAGPIFNEQYF. CDR3 nucleotide sequence: TGTGCCAGTAGCCGACTAGCGGGCCCTATTTTCAACGAGCAGTACTTC. The rearrangement uses TRBV19 and TRBJ2-7; 10 bases match TRBD2. Trimming at V came to 6 bases and at J to 5 bases, leaving 13 bases not matched to a gene. The CDR3 runs 16 residues. Looked up from germline, CDR1 is LNHDA and CDR2 is SQIVND (reference sequence).

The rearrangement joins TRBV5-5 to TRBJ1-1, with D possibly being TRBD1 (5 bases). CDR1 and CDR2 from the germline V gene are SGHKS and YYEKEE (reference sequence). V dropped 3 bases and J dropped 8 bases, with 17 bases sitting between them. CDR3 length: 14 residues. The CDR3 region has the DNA TGTGCCAGCAGCTGGGAGGACCGGGGCGCCGAAGCTTTCTTT. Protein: CASSWEDRGAEAFF.

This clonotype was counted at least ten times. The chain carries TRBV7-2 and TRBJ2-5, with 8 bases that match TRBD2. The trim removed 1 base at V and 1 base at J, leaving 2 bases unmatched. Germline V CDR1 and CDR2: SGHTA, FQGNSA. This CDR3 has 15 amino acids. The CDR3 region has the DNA TGTGCCAGCAGCTTAGAAACTAGCGGCCAAGAGACCCAGTACTTC. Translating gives CASSLETSGQETQYF.

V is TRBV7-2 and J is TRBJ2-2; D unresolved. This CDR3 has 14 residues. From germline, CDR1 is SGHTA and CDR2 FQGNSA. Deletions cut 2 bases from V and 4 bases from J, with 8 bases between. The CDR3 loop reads CASSLRRATGELFF. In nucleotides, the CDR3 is TGTGCCAGCAGCTTACGGCGCGCCACCGGGGAGCTGTTTTTT.

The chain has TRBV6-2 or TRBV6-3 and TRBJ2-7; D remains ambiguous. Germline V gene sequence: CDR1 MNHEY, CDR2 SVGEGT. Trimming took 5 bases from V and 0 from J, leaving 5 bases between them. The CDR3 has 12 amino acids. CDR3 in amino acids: CASSQSSYEQYV. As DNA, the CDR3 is TGTGCCAGCAGTCAAAGCTCCTACGAGCAGTACGTC.

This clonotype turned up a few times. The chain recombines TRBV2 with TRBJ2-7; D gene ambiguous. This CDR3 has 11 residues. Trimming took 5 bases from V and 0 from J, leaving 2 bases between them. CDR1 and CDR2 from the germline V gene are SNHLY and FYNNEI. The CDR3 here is CASSNSYEQYV. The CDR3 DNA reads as TGTGCCAGCAGTAACTCCTACGAGCAGTACGTC.

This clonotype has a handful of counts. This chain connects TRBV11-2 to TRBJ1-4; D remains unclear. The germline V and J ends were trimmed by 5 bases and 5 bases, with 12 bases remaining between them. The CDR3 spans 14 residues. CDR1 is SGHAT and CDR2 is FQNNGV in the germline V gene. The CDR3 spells CASSLDGLNEKLFF. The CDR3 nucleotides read TGTGCCAGCAGCCTTGACGGTCTAAATGAAAAACTGTTTTTT.

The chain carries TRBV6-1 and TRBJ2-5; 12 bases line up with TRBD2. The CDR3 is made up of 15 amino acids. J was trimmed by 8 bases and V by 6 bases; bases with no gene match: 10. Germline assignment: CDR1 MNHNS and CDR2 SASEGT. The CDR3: CASRALAGGPKTQYF. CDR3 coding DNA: TGTGCCAGCAGGGCCCTAGCGGGAGGGCCTAAAACCCAGTACTTC.

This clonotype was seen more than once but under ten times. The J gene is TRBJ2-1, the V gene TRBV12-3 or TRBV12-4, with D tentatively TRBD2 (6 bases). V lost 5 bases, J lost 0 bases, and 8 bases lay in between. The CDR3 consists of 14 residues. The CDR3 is CASSSGFSYNEQFF. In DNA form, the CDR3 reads TGTGCCAGCAGTAGCGGGTTCTCCTACAATGAGCAGTTCTTC.

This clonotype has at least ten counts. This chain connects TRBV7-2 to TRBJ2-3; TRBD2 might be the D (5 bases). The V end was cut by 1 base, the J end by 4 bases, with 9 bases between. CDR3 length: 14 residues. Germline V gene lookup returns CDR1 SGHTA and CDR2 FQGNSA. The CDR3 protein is CASSLVVSADTQYF. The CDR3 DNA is TGTGCCAGCAGCTTAGTGGTTAGCGCAGATACGCAGTATTTT.

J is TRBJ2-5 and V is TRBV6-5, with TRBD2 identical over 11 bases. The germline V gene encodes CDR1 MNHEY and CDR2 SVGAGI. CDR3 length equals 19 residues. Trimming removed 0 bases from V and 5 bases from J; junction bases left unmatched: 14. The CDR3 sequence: CASSYSGPAYSGGGETQYF. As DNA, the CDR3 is TGTGCCAGCAGTTACTCAGGACCGGCTTATAGCGGGGGGGGGGAGACCCAGTACTTC.

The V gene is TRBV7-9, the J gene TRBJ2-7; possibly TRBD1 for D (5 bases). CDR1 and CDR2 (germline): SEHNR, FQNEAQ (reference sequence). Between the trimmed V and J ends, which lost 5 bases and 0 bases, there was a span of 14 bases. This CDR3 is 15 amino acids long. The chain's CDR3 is CASSQGGLSSYEQYV. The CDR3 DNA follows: TGTGCCAGCAGCCAGGGCGGCCTGAGCTCCTACGAGCAGTACGTC.